This T cell receptor (beta chain) was captured in a study of T cells in Graves' hyperthyroidism and ophthalmopathy. Whole-study findings and limits: Most expanded thyroid clonotypes above 0.001 also appeared in blood. Ophthalmopathy prediction by the model preceded onset by a median about 6 months.

CDR3 length: 16 residues. Germline values: CDR1 SGHDT, CDR2 YYEEEE. V lost 0 bases to trimming and J lost 5 bases, with 16 bases between them. Amplified regions were TCR beta CDR3 sequences from RNA transcripts. TCR CDR3 underwent first-round RT-PCR with the HTBI primer set. TCRdb re-called the multiplex PCR reads with MiXCR, one entry per CDR3 protein. The repertoire holds 300,000 to 450,000 distinct CDR3 sequences, with around 14% as singletons. This clonotype was counted a few times. As yet, its antigen is unknown. Sequencing was performed on blood. The chain employs TRBV5-6 and TRBJ2-3; D is perhaps TRBD2 (6 bases). The TCR sequence derives from a woman aged 60 to 75 with Graves' hyperthyroidism. This CDR3 is CASSLAGSAQGDTQYF. CDR3 nucleotide sequence: TGTGCCAGCAGCTTGGCCGGGAGCGCGCAAGGAGATACGCAGTATTTT. The variable domain in full, completed from reference TRBV5-6 and TRBJ2-3, reads DAGVTQSPTHLIKTRGQQVTLRCSPKSGHDTVSWYQQALGQGPQFIFQYYEEEERQRGNFPDRFSGHQFPNYSSELNVNALLLGDSALYLCASSLAGSAQGDTQYFGPGTRLTVL.